This paragraph reports one T cell receptor (beta chain). Its antigen is still unknown. The CDR3 totals 16 residues. Deletions cut 1 base from V and 0 bases from J, with 11 bases between. Germline CDR1 and CDR2: MGHRA and YSYEKL. Donors sampled were nominally healthy, though unrecorded immune exposures were likely. This specimen comes from a study of cytomegalovirus exposure and HLA in healthy donors. Notes on the study in general: In a later analysis, V- and J-gene trimming of beta chains associated with a DCLRE1C missense variant, replicated independently. Immune exposure was documented only through CMV serostatus. Later, an analysis found that common viral pathogens appeared to be linked with several of the most significant clusters.

Primers included in the PCR were 60 Vbeta and 13 Jbeta primers. The protocol was immunoSEQ multiplex PCR, while the TCRdb copy is restricted to in-frame clones and leaves out a portion. The table includes under 200,000 clones, around 80% detected once. This sequence joins TRBV4-1 and TRBJ2-3; D might be TRBD2 (6 bases). The clonotype was recovered from a woman in her 30s in good health and CMV-seropositive. The specimen sequenced was PBMCs. The CDR3 bases are TGCGCCAGCAGCCAAGCGGCGGGGTCTAGCACAGATACGCAGTATTTT. It yields the protein CASSQAAGSSTDTQYF.